These 18 T cell receptor beta chains came from one sample sequenced in a study of T cell changes during pregnancy in multiple sclerosis. Repertoires were generated with immunoSEQ multiplex PCR, while TCRdb's copy carries only in-frame clones and drops some. The table has about 89,000 clones, roughly 94% seen once. Sequences were derived from peripheral blood, sampled in the third trimester of pregnancy. Every receptor here comes from a female donor with multiple sclerosis, enrolled in a pregnancy study.

V and J are TRBV18 and TRBJ2-3; a possible D gene is TRBD2 (7 bases). Trimming stripped 4 bases from V and 2 bases from J, with 10 bases between. This CDR3 is 14 amino acids long. The V gene's germline CDR1 is KGHSH and CDR2 LQKENI. CDR3 bases: TGTGCCAGCTCACAGCGGGACAACACAGATACGCAGTATTTT. Residues: CASSQRDNTDTQYF.

The chain combines TRBV5-1 with TRBJ2-7, with 8 bases matching TRBD2. Germline loops: CDR1 SGHRS, CDR2 YFSETQ. V shed 2 bases, J shed 3 bases, and the junction held 1 base outside the gene matches. The CDR3 sequence is 13 residues long. The CDR3 DNA follows: TGCGCCAGCAGCTTTACTAGCGGCTACGAGCAGTACTTC. Amino acids: CASSFTSGYEQYF.

This clone was recorded only once. The rearrangement links TRBV30 to TRBJ1-2; 8 nucleotides align to TRBD1. The V segment lost 5 bases and the J segment 5 bases; nucleotides outside the gene matches: 7. Germline-derived CDR1 and CDR2 are GTSNPN and SVGIG (reference sequence). This CDR3 is 13 amino acids long. Here the CDR3 reads CAWRTGRAYGYTF. The CDR3 nucleotides read TGTGCCTGGCGGACAGGGAGAGCATATGGCTACACCTTC.

The chain recombines TRBV5-4 with TRBJ2-6; D remains ambiguous. The CDR3 has 16 residues. Per the germline V gene, CDR1 is SGHNT and CDR2 is YYREEE (reference sequence). V lost 5 bases and J lost 2, with 14 bases in between. The CDR3 DNA sequence: TGTGCCAGCAGTATGGCTATAGCTCCTGGGGCCAACGTCCTGACTTTC. Translation gives CASSMAIAPGANVLTF. The full variable domain, completed using reference TRBV5-4 and TRBJ2-6, is ETGVTQSPTHLIKTRGQQVTLRCSSQSGHNTVSWYQQALGQGPQFIFQYYREEENGRGNFPPRFSGLQFPNYSSELNVNALELDDSALYLCASSMAIAPGANVLTFGAGSRLTVL.

V and J are TRBV28 and TRBJ2-7; D is perhaps TRBD2 (6 bases). Per germline, CDR1 MDHEN and CDR2 SYDVKM. V gave up 10 bases and J gave up 4 bases, with 17 bases separating them. The CDR3 sequence is 13 residues long. The CDR3 bases are TGTGCCATCGGACGGGGGTTCGATTACGAGCAGTACTTC. Residues: CAIGRGFDYEQYF. Combining the CDR3 with reference TRBV28 and TRBJ2-7 gives the whole variable domain DVKVTQSSRYLVKRTGEKVFLECVQDMDHENMFWYRQDPGLGLRLIYFSYDVKMKEKGDIPEGYSVSREKKERFSLILESASTNQTSMYLCAIGRGFDYEQYFGPGTRLTVT.

The chain uses TRBV29-1 and TRBJ2-2, with 7 bases matching TRBD2. The CDR3 has 13 residues. The V gene's germline CDR1 is SQVTM and CDR2 ANQGSEA. Unmatched junction bases numbered 8, after V lost 6 bases and J lost 7 bases. This chain's CDR3 is CSVLGGPVGELFF. The CDR3 coding sequence is TGCAGCGTGCTGGGAGGGCCGGTCGGGGAGCTGTTTTTT.

As DNA, the CDR3 is TGTGCCAGCAGCAAGGGACTAGCGGGAGGGGATGAGCAGTTCTTC. Translation: CASSKGLAGGDEQFF. The chain has TRBV7-9 and TRBJ2-1, with TRBD2 identical over 16 bases. Germline CDR1 reads SEHNR; CDR2 reads FQNEAQ (reference sequence). After removal of 5 bases from V and 8 bases from J, the junction contained 3 bases not matched to a gene. This CDR3 comprises 15 residues.

As DNA, the CDR3 is TGTGCCAGCAGCTTAGAGGTTGCGGTAGCCAAAAACATTCAGTACTTC. Translation gives CASSLEVAVAKNIQYF. The chain employs TRBV7-2 and TRBJ2-4; D remains ambiguous. Trimming removed 1 base at V and 0 bases at J, with 10 bases between. The CDR3 totals 16 residues. CDR1 is SGHTA, CDR2 FQGNSA, per germline.

J is TRBJ2-1 and V is TRBV6-1; 14 bases line up with TRBD2. Germline V gives CDR1 MNHNS, CDR2 SASEGT. Trimming at V came to 1 base and at J to 4 bases, leaving 6 bases not matched to a gene. The CDR3 extends over 18 amino acids. The CDR3 loop reads CASSEVTGTSGGYNEQFF. CDR3 nucleotide sequence: TGTGCCAGCAGTGAAGTGACCGGGACTAGCGGGGGATACAATGAGCAGTTCTTC.

The rearrangement uses TRBV19 and TRBJ2-1, with a possible D match to TRBD1 (6 bases). Germline V gene sequence: CDR1 LNHDA, CDR2 SQIVND (reference sequence). This CDR3 has 14 amino acids. Trimming took 4 bases from V and 4 from J, leaving 11 bases between them. The CDR3 coding sequence is TGTGCCAGTAGTAGAAGGACAGTATACAATGAGCAGTTCTTC. This translates into CASSRRTVYNEQFF. The whole variable domain, remainder taken from reference TRBV19 and TRBJ2-1, is DGGITQSPKYLFRKEGQNVTLSCEQNLNHDAMYWYRQDPGQGLRLIYYSQIVNDFQKGDIAEGYSVSREKKESFPLTVTSAQKNPTAFYLCASSRRTVYNEQFFGPGTRLTVL.

The CDR3 DNA is TGCGCCAGCAGCCAGTCGGGTAGAGGTACGGAGCAGTACTTC. Protein product: CASSQSGRGTEQYF. V gene TRBV4-3 combines with J gene TRBJ2-7, with no clear D. Germline CDR1 is LGHNA and CDR2 is YSLEER. Deletions cut 3 bases from V and 7 bases from J, with 16 bases between. The CDR3 consists of 14 residues.

This clone was seen a single time. This chain uses TRBV12-5 with TRBJ1-1; unclear D gene. The CDR3 has 15 residues. Trimming took off 0 bases at V and 1 base at J, with 9 bases between the two ends. Per germline, CDR1 LGHNT and CDR2 FRNRAP. The CDR3 nucleotides read TGTGCTAGTGGTTTGGTACTGGCGGGGAACACTGAAGCTTTCTTT. Translation: CASGLVLAGNTEAFF.

In its sample, this clone was seen once. The rearrangement links TRBV7-2 to TRBJ1-1; tentative D call: TRBD1 (6 bases). The CDR3 is 15 residues long. CDR1 SGHTA and CDR2 FQGNSA come from the germline V gene. V was trimmed by 4 bases and J by 1 base, leaving 13 bases between them. The DNA of the CDR3 is TGTGCCAGCAGCTCCACAGGGAGAGCGAACACTGAAGCTTTCTTT. The encoded protein is CASSSTGRANTEAFF.

The rearrangement links TRBV5-1 to TRBJ2-1; TRBD2 matches at 14 bases. The germline CDR1 and CDR2 sequences are SGHRS and YFSETQ. The CDR3 covers 18 residues. J gave up 5 bases and V 0 bases, and 7 bases lay outside the gene matches. The CDR3 protein is CASSLGLAGGPAHNEQFF. CDR3 bases: TGCGCCAGCAGCTTGGGACTAGCGGGAGGGCCAGCTCACAATGAGCAGTTCTTC.

The chain is built from TRBV28 and TRBJ1-1; 8 bases line up with TRBD1. Germline CDR1 and CDR2: MDHEN and SYDVKM. CDR3 length: 14 residues. V gave up 5 bases and J gave up 6 bases; unmatched junction bases: 8. The CDR3 spells CASSPRGLRAEAFF. The CDR3 region has the DNA TGTGCCAGCAGTCCCAGGGGGCTTCGGGCTGAAGCTTTCTTT.

The CDR3 loop is CASSLRVAGGSEQFF. The CDR3 coding sequence is TGTGCCAGCAGCTTAAGGGTAGCGGGAGGATCGGAGCAGTTCTTC. The chain joins TRBV11-2 to TRBJ2-1, with 10 bases aligning to TRBD2. Germline V gene lookup returns CDR1 SGHAT and CDR2 FQNNGV. The CDR3 covers 15 residues. After removal of 2 bases from V and 10 bases from J, the junction contained 8 bases not matched to a gene.

The rearrangement uses TRBV19 and TRBJ1-1, with TRBD1 matching over 7 bases. The CDR3 has 14 amino acids. Per the germline V gene, CDR1 is LNHDA and CDR2 is SQIVND (reference sequence). After removal of 4 bases from V and 3 bases from J, the junction contained 5 bases not matched to a gene. CDR3 protein: CASSRQGFDTEAFF. In DNA, the CDR3 is TGTGCCAGTAGTAGACAGGGTTTCGACACTGAAGCTTTCTTT. Variable domain in full (rest from reference TRBV19 and TRBJ1-1): DGGITQSPKYLFRKEGQNVTLSCEQNLNHDAMYWYRQDPGQGLRLIYYSQIVNDFQKGDIAEGYSVSREKKESFPLTVTSAQKNPTAFYLCASSRQGFDTEAFFGQGTRLTVV.

The J gene is TRBJ2-7, the V gene TRBV6-5; 10 bases are shared with TRBD2. In germline, CDR1 is MNHEY, CDR2 SVGAGI. V shed 5 bases, J shed 2 bases, and the junction held 6 bases outside the gene matches. This CDR3 spans 15 amino acids. The chain's CDR3 is CASSGLAGATYEQYF. DNA for the CDR3: TGTGCCAGCAGTGGTCTAGCGGGGGCCACCTACGAGCAGTACTTC.